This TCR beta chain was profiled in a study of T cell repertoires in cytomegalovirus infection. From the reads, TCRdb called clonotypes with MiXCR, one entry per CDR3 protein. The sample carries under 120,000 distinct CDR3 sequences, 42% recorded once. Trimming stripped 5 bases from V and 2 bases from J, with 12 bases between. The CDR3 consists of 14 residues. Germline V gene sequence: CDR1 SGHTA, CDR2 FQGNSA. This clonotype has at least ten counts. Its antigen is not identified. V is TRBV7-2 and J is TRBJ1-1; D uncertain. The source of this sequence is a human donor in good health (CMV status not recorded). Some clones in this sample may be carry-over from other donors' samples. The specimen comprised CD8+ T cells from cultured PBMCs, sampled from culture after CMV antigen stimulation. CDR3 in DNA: TGTGCCAGCAGCCCCCAGGCGGGAAACACTGAAGCTTTCTTT. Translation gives CASSPQAGNTEAFF. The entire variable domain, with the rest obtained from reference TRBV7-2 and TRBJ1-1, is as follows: GAGVSQSPSNKVTEKGKDVELRCDPISGHTALYWYRQSLGQGLEFLIYFQGNSAPDKSGLPSDRFSAERTGGSVSTLTIQRTQQEDSAVYLCASSPQAGNTEAFFGQGTRLTVV.